Shown below are 26 T cell receptor beta chains from a single sample sequenced in a study of CXCR3-negative and CXCR3-positive naive CD8 T cells (dated by TCRdb to between 2018 and 2021). General study outcomes and caveats: TRB CDR3s from CXCR3-positive naive cells showed higher hydrophobicity (lower Kidera factor 4), lower energy, and higher strength and volume indices than CXCR3-negative naive cells.

These receptors have no known antigen. TCRdb lists the instrument as NextSeq 550. The Human TCR Profiling Kit (MiLaboratory) was used to make UMI-labeled 5' RACE TRB cDNA libraries. After the reads were reprocessed by TCRdb, one entry was made per CDR3 protein sequence, with no DNA. The sample's own table lists more than 75,000 distinct CDR3 sequences. The ten top clones hold roughly 0.64% of the sample. Sequencing was done on a sample of naive CXCR3+ CD8+ T cells from blood. The cell subset or site label of this sample denotes: CD45RO-CCR7+CD27+CD95- naive CD8+ T cells expressing CXCR3 (TNR3+). Source of these receptors: a human donor in good health. Some clones in this sample may be carry-over from other donors' samples.

This rearrangement joins TRBV29-1 to TRBJ2-3; the TRBD1 assignment by TCRdb is unverifiable without DNA. This CDR3 contains 13 residues. Germline-derived CDR1 and CDR2 are SQVTM and ANQGSEA. The CDR3 region is CSVVGGDVNTQYF.

V is TRBV6-4 and J is TRBJ2-1; TCRdb's assignment of TRBD1 cannot be checked, as there is no DNA. The germline CDR1 and CDR2 sequences are MRHNA and SNTAGT. The CDR3 has 16 residues. CDR3 in amino acids: CASSVRGGGSYNEQFF.

This rearrangement joins TRBV11-3 to TRBJ1-1. The CDR3 covers 13 residues. The germline V gene encodes CDR1 SGHNT and CDR2 YENEEA. CDR3 protein: CASSLTTNTEAFF.

This chain uses TRBV7-9 with TRBJ2-1; TCRdb names TRBD2, which stays unverified in the absence of DNA. The CDR3 length is 16 residues. CDR1 and CDR2 (germline): SEHNR, FQNEAQ (reference sequence). Here the CDR3 reads CASSLVRLAADNEQFF. The whole variable domain, remainder taken from reference TRBV7-9 and TRBJ2-1, is DTGVSQNPRHKITKRGQNVTFRCDPISEHNRLYWYRQTLGQGPEFLTYFQNEAQLEKSRLLSDRFSAERPKGSFSTLEIQRTEQGDSAMYLCASSLVRLAADNEQFFGPGTRLTVL.

The chain couples TRBV19 to TRBJ1-2; the TCRdb call, TRBD1, lacks DNA for checking. CDR3 length: 11 residues. Germline V gene sequence: CDR1 LNHDA, CDR2 SQIVND (reference sequence). The chain's CDR3 is CASGQGDGYTF.

The chain combines TRBV28 with TRBJ2-1. CDR1 and CDR2 (germline): MDHEN, SYDVKM. The CDR3 length is 11 residues. CDR3 sequence: CASIRVNEQFF. Full variable domain (remainder filled in from reference TRBV28 and TRBJ2-1): DVKVTQSSRYLVKRTGEKVFLECVQDMDHENMFWYRQDPGLGLRLIYFSYDVKMKEKGDIPEGYSVSREKKERFSLILESASTNQTSMYLCASIRVNEQFFGPGTRLTVL.

V and J are TRBV6-6 and TRBJ1-5; checking the TCRdb D call of TRBD1 is not possible without DNA. There are 15 residues in the CDR3. Germline CDR1 is MNHNY and CDR2 is SVGAGI (reference sequence). CDR3 amino acids: CASSPTGASNQPQHF.

CDR3: CASSLVSSTAETQYF. This chain uses TRBV7-2 with TRBJ2-5. The CDR3 is 15 amino acids. Per germline, CDR1 SGHTA and CDR2 FQGNSA.

The J gene is TRBJ2-5, the V gene TRBV5-4; TCRdb calls TRBD1, which cannot be checked without DNA. The CDR3 length is 16 residues. The germline V gene encodes CDR1 SGHNT and CDR2 YYREEE (reference sequence). CDR3 protein: CASSRRGAMGQETQYF.

The rearrangement joins TRBV7-2 to TRBJ2-7. The CDR3 runs to 13 residues. The germline gives CDR1 SGHTA, CDR2 FQGNSA. This CDR3 reads CASSETGYYEQYF.

CDR3 protein: CASSLARGRNTEAFF. The rearrangement uses TRBV5-6 and TRBJ1-1; TCRdb's D call, TRBD1, is unchecked because there is no DNA. CDR3 length: 15 amino acids. Germline V lookup: CDR1 SGHDT, CDR2 YYEEEE. The entire variable domain, with the rest obtained from reference TRBV5-6 and TRBJ1-1, is as follows: DAGVTQSPTHLIKTRGQQVTLRCSPKSGHDTVSWYQQALGQGPQFIFQYYEEEERQRGNFPDRFSGHQFPNYSSELNVNALLLGDSALYLCASSLARGRNTEAFFGQGTRLTVV.

V is TRBV21-1 and J is TRBJ2-2; the TCRdb call, TRBD1, lacks DNA for checking. TRBV21-1 is termed a pseudogene. CDR3 length: 16 amino acids. The chain's CDR3 is CASSKVGRTNTGELFF.

The chain couples TRBV12-3 or TRBV12-4 to TRBJ2-3. The CDR3 covers 15 residues. This chain's CDR3 is CASSLSGFGTDTQYF.

V and J are TRBV15 and TRBJ2-3. Germline CDR1 reads LNHNV; CDR2 reads YYDKDF (reference sequence). This CDR3 comprises 14 residues. CDR3 protein: CATSRLPGTDTQYF.

The chain couples TRBV20-1 to TRBJ2-7; TCRdb names TRBD1, which stays unverified in the absence of DNA. There are 12 residues in the CDR3. Germline V gene data show CDR1 as DFQATT and CDR2 as SNEGSKA (reference sequence). The CDR3 loop reads CSASDRVYEQYF.

Here the CDR3 reads CATSDFPGTVGSDTQYF. The chain recombines TRBV24-1 with TRBJ2-3; TCRdb designates TRBD1, a call that cannot be tested without DNA. The CDR3 consists of 17 residues. Per germline, CDR1 KGHDR and CDR2 SFDVKD.

The rearrangement uses TRBV7-2 and TRBJ2-7. The CDR3 sequence is 14 residues long. Germline loops: CDR1 SGHTA, CDR2 FQGNSA. The CDR3 spells CASSLVSLNYEQYF.

The chain links TRBV6-2 or TRBV6-3 to TRBJ2-2; the TRBD2 assignment by TCRdb is unverifiable without DNA. Germline V CDR1 and CDR2: MNHEY, SVGEGT. The CDR3 totals 15 residues. The CDR3: CASSYLLVRTGELFF.

This CDR3 reads CASSQDRGGAYEQYF. The V call is TRBV4-2, the J call TRBJ2-7; without DNA, the TCRdb call of TRBD2 cannot be checked. CDR1 and CDR2 from the germline V gene are LGHNA and YNFKEQ. There are 15 residues in the CDR3.

The rearrangement links TRBV4-1 to TRBJ1-2; TCRdb calls TRBD1, which cannot be checked without DNA. This CDR3 contains 17 residues. Germline V gene data show CDR1 as MGHRA and CDR2 as YSYEKL. CDR3 residues: CASSQDVMSGIDYGYTF.

This sequence joins TRBV20-1 and TRBJ2-3; TCRdb's D call of TRBD1 is untestable without DNA. The CDR3 is 19 amino acids. The germline V gene encodes CDR1 DFQATT and CDR2 SNEGSKA (reference sequence). This chain's CDR3 is CSARYPAGAKLTSTDTQYF.

The V call is TRBV28, the J call TRBJ2-1; there is no DNA to check the TCRdb D call of TRBD2. Germline CDR1 is MDHEN and CDR2 is SYDVKM. The CDR3 sequence is 14 residues long. CDR3 in amino acids: CASTGLAQNNEQFF.

V and J are TRBV7-3 and TRBJ2-7; the D call from TCRdb, TRBD1, cannot be confirmed without DNA. The germline CDR1 and CDR2 sequences are SGHTA and FQGTGA. The CDR3 has 15 amino acids. CDR3 protein: CASSPSPGQLDEQYF.

The chain joins TRBV4-1 to TRBJ1-2; TCRdb gives TRBD1 as the D gene, but with no DNA this cannot be confirmed. Germline CDR1 reads MGHRA; CDR2 reads YSYEKL. The CDR3 extends over 15 amino acids. The CDR3: CASSLYRDNNYGYTF.

The chain joins TRBV13 to TRBJ2-7; TCRdb returns TRBD1, unconfirmable since there is no DNA. The CDR3 extends over 16 amino acids. CDR1 PRHDT and CDR2 FYEKMQ come from the germline V gene (reference sequence). CDR3 loop: CASSSGRQEYFNEQYF. The full variable domain, with the rest looked up from reference TRBV13 and TRBJ2-7, is AAGVIQSPRHLIKEKRETATLKCYPIPRHDTVYWYQQGPGQDPQFLISFYEKMQSDKGSIPDRFSAQQFSDYHSELNMSSLELGDSALYFCASSSGRQEYFNEQYFGPGTRLTVT.

The chain combines TRBV6-2 or TRBV6-3 with TRBJ2-1; with no DNA, the TCRdb D assignment of TRBD1 cannot be verified. Germline V gene lookup returns CDR1 MNHEY and CDR2 SVGEGT. The CDR3 is 19 residues long. CDR3 in amino acids: CASSYPSTRGGTAAYEQFF.